This TCR beta chain was identified in a study of blood T cell repertoires in COVID-19. The data were produced by immunoSEQ multiplex PCR, yet TCRdb's version contains in-frame clones alone and is incomplete. The table lists 150,000 to 200,000 clones, around 80% of them singletons, with around 10% in the top ten. CDR1 is SGHTA and CDR2 is FQGNSA in the germline V gene. The CDR3 is made up of 12 amino acids. V dropped 6 bases and J dropped 8 bases, with 10 bases sitting between them. What was sequenced was peripheral blood. The chain joins TRBV7-2 to TRBJ2-2, with D tentatively TRBD2 (5 bases). This TCR derives from a man in his sixties with active or convalescent COVID-19. Here the CDR3 reads CASRHPGGELFF. DNA of the CDR3: TGTGCCAGCAGACATCCGGGGGGGGAGCTGTTTTTT. The full variable domain, completed using reference TRBV7-2 and TRBJ2-2, is GAGVSQSPSNKVTEKGKDVELRCDPISGHTALYWYRQSLGQGLEFLIYFQGNSAPDKSGLPSDRFSAERTGGSVSTLTIQRTQQEDSAVYLCASRHPGGELFFGEGSRLTVL.